This TCR beta chain was sequenced for a study of cytomegalovirus exposure and HLA in healthy donors. The CDR3 extends over 16 amino acids. V was pared by 0 bases and J by 1 base, with 7 bases between. Germline V CDR1 and CDR2: MNHEY, SMNVEV (reference sequence). Primers for the PCR totalled 60 Vbeta and 13 Jbeta. TCRdb's table, derived via immunoSEQ multiplex PCR, lists solely in-frame clones and lacks some. The sample has over 95,000 clones, over 65% seen once. This clone was recorded once. The same CDR3 is also encoded by other DNA sequences in this sample. The chain uses TRBV27 and TRBJ1-6; D is perhaps TRBD1 (5 bases). Source material: PBMCs. The TCR originated in a man aged 40-49 years in good health and CMV-seronegative. In nucleotides, the CDR3 is TGTGCCAGCAGTTTATCTACAGGATCCTATAATTCACCCCTCCACTTT. Protein sequence: CASSLSTGSYNSPLHF.